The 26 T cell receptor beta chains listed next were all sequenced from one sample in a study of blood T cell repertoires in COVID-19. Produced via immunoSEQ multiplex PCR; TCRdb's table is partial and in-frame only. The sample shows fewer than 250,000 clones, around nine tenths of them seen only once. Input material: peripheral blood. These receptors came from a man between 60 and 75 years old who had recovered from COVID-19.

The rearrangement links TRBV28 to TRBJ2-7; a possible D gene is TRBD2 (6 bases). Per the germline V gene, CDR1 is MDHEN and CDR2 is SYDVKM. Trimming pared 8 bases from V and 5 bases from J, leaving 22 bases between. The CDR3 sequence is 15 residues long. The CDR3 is CASSKGRRVPNEQYF. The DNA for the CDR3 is TGTGCCAGCTCGAAGGGTAGGAGGGTCCCTAACGAGCAGTACTTC.

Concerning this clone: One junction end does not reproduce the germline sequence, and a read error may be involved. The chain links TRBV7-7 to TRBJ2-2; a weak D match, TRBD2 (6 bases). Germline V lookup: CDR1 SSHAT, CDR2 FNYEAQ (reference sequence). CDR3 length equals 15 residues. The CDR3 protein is CASSLVGGNTGELFF. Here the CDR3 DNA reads TGTGCTAGCAGCTTAGTCGGGGGGAACACCGGGGAGCTGTTTTTT. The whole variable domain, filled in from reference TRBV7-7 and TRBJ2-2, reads GAGVSQSPRYKVTKRGQDVTLRCDPISSHATLYWYQQALGQGPEFLTYFNYEAQPDKSGLPSDRFSAERPEGSISTLTIQRTEQRDSAMYRCASSLVGGNTGELFFGEGSRLTVL.

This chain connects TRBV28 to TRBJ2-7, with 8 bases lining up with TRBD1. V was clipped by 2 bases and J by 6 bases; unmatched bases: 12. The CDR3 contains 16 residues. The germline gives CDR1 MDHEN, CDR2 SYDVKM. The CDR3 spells CASSLVGQGAIGEQYF. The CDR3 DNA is TGTGCCAGCAGTTTAGTTGGTCAGGGGGCAATTGGCGAGCAGTACTTC.

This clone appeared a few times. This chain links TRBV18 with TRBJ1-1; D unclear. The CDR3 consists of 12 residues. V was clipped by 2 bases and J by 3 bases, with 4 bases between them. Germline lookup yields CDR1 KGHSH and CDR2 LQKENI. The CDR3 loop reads CASSPDYTEAFF. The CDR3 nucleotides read TGTGCCAGCTCACCAGACTACACTGAAGCTTTCTTT.

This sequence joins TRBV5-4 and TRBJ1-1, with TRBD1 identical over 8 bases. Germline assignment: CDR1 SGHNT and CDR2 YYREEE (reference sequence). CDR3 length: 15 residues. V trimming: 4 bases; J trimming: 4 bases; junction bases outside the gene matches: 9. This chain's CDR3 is CASSQDRAGITEAFF. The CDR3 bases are TGTGCCAGCAGCCAGGACAGGGCCGGGATCACTGAAGCTTTCTTT.

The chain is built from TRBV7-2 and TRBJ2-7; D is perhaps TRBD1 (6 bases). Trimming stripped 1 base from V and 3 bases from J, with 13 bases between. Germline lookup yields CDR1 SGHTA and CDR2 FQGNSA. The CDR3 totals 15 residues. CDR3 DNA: TGTGCCAGCAGCTTAGAAGGACAGTGGTACTACGAGCAGTACTTC. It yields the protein CASSLEGQWYYEQYF.

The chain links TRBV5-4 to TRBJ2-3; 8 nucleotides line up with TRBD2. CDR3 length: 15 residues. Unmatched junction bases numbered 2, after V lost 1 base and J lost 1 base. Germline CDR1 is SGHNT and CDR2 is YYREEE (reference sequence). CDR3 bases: TGTGCCAGCAGCTTGTCCGGGGGGGGCACAGATACGCAGTATTTT. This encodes CASSLSGGGTDTQYF.

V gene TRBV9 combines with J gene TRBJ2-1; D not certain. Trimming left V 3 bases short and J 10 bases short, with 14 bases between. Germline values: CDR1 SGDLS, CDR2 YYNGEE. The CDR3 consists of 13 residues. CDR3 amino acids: CASSEPPSREQFF. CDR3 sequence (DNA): TGTGCCAGCAGCGAACCTCCCTCCAGAGAGCAGTTCTTC.

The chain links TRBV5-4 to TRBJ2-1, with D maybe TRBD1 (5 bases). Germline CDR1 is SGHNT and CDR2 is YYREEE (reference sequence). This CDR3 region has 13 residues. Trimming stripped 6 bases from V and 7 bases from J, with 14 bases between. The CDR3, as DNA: TGTGCCAGCACCAAGGCAGGGATGAATGAGCAGTTCTTC. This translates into CASTKAGMNEQFF.

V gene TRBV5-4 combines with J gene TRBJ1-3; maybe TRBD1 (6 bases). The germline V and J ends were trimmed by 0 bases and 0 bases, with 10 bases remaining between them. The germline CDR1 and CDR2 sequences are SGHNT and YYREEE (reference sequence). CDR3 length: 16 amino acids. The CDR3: CASSLGGGNSGNTIYF. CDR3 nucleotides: TGTGCCAGCAGCTTGGGAGGGGGTAACTCTGGAAACACCATATATTTT.

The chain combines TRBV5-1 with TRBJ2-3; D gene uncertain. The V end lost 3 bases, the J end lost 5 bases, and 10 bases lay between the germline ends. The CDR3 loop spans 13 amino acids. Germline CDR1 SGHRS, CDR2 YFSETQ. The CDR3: CASSYGSGDTQYF. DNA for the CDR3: TGCGCCAGCAGCTATGGCTCAGGAGATACGCAGTATTTT.

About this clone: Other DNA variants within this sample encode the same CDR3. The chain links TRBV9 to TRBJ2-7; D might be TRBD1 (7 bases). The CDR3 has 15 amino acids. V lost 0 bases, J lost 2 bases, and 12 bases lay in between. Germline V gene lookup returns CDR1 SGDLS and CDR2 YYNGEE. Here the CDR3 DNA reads TGTGCCAGCAGCGTAGACGGAGGGGGCACCTACGAGCAGTACTTC. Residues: CASSVDGGGTYEQYF.

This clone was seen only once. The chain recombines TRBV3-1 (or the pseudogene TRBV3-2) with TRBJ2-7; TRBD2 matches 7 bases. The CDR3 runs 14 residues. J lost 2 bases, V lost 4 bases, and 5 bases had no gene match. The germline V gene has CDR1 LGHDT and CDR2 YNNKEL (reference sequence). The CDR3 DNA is TGTGCCAGCAGCCGAGGGACTATACCCTACGAGCAGTACTTC. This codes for CASSRGTIPYEQYF.

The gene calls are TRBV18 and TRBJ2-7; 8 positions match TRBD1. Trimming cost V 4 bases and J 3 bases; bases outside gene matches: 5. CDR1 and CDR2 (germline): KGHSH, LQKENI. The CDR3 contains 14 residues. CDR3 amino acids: CASSRTQGGYEQYF. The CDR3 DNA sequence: TGTGCCAGCTCACGAACACAGGGGGGCTACGAGCAGTACTTC.

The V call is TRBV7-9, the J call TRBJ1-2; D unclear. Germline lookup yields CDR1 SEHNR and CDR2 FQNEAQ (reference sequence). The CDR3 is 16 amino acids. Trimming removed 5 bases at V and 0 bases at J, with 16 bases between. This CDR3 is CASSPKGGPPNYGYTF. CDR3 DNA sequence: TGTGCCAGCAGCCCCAAAGGAGGTCCTCCTAACTATGGCTACACCTTC.

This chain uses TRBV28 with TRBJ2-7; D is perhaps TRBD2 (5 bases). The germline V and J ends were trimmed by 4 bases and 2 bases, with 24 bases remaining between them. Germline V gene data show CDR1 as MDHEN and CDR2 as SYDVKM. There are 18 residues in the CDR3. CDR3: CASSSLGSGLFLPYEQYF. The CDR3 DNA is TGTGCCAGCAGTTCTCTGGGGTCCGGACTTTTTCTTCCCTACGAGCAGTACTTC.

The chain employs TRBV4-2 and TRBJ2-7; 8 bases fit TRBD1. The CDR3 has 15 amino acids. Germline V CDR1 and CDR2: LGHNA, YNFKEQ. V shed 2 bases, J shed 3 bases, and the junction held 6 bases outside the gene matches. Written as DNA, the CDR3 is TGTGCCAGCAGCCAAAGTGGACAGGGTATCTACGAGCAGTACTTC. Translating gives CASSQSGQGIYEQYF.

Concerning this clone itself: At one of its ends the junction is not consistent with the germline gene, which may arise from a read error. The CDR3 nucleotides read TGCGCCAGCCGCGGGGGGGGACTAGCGGACACCGGGGAGCTGTTTTTT. Translating gives CASRGGGLADTGELFF. This chain uses TRBV13 with TRBJ2-2, with TRBD2 identical over 11 bases. CDR3 length equals 16 residues. Germline CDR1 reads PRHDT; CDR2 reads FYEKMQ (reference sequence).

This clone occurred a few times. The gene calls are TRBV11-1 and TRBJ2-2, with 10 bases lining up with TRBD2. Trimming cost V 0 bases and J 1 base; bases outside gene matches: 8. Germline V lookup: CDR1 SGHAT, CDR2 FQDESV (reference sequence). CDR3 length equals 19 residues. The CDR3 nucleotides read TGTGCCAGCAGCTTAGCGGTTATAGCGGGAGGATGGAACACCGGGGAGCTGTTTTTT. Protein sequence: CASSLAVIAGGWNTGELFF. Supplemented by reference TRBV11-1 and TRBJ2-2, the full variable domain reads EAEVAQSPRYKITEKSQAVAFWCDPISGHATLYWYRQILGQGPELLVQFQDESVVDDSQLPKDRFSAERLKGVDSTLKIQPAELGDSAMYLCASSLAVIAGGWNTGELFFGEGSRLTVL.

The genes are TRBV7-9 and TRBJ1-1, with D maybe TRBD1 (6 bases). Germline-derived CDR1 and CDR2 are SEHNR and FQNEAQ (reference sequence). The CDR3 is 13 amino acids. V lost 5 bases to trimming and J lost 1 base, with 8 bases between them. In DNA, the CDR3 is TGTGCCAGCAGCAGGGGACAGAACACTGAAGCTTTCTTT. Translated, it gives CASSRGQNTEAFF.

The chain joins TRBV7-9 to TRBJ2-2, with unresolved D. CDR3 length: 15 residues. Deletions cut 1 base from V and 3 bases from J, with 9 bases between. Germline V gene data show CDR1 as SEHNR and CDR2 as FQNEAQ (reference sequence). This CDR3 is CASSLDSVHTGELFF. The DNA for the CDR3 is TGTGCCAGCAGCTTAGATTCAGTTCACACCGGGGAGCTGTTTTTT.

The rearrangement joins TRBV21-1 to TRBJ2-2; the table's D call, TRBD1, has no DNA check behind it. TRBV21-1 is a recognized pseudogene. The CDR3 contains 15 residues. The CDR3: CASSVRGGNTGELFF. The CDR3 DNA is TGTGCCAGCAGCGTCAGAGGGGGGAACACCGGGGAGCTGTTTTTT.

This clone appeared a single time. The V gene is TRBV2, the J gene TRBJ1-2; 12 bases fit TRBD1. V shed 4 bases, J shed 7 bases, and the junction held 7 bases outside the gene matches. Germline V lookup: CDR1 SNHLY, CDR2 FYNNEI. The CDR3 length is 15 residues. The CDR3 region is CASSGGGTGGLGYTF. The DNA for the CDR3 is TGTGCCAGCAGTGGGGGCGGGACAGGGGGCCTTGGCTACACCTTC.

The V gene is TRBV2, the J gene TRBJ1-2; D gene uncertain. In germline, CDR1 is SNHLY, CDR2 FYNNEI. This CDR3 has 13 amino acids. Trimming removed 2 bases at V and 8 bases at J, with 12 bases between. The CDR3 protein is CASSEFQYGGYTF. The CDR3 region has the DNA TGTGCCAGCAGTGAATTTCAATACGGGGGCTACACCTTC.

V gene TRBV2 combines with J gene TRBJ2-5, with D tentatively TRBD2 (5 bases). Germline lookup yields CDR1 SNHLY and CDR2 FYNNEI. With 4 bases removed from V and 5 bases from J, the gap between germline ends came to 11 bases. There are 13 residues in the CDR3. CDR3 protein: CASSAGEIETQYF. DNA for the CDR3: TGTGCCAGCAGTGCTGGGGAGATTGAGACCCAGTACTTC. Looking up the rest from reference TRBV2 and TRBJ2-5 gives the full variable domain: EPEVTQTPSHQVTQMGQEVILRCVPISNHLYFYWYRQILGQKVEFLVSFYNNEISEKSEIFDDQFSVERPDGSNFTLKIRSTKLEDSAMYFCASSAGEIETQYFGPGTRLLVL.

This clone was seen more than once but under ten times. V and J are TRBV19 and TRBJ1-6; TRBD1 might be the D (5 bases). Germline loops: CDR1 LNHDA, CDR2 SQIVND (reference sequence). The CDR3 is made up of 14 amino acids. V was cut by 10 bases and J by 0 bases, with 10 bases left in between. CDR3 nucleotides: TGTGCCACTCGACAGAGCTCCTATAATTCACCCCTCCACTTT. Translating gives CATRQSSYNSPLHF.